This T cell receptor (beta chain) was recovered during a study of Ad26.COV2.S vaccination and SARS-CoV-2 variants. On the study more broadly: Once, or twice with 56 days between doses, Ad26.COV2.S was given intramuscularly.

TCRdb's table, derived via immunoSEQ multiplex PCR, lists solely in-frame clones and lacks some. Of about 330,000 clones listed, almost 90% are singletons. About this clone: Its target is unknown.

Study outcomes and limitations: In TCR breadth and depth analyses, total T cell responses may have been underestimated. Placebo recipients showed lower spike-specific TCR breadth than vaccinees. Non-spike TCR breadth did not differ much between vaccine and placebo recipients.

The CDR3 consists of 15 residues. Germline values: CDR1 LGHNA, CDR2 YSLEER. Trimming shortened V by 0 bases and J by 5 bases, and 11 bases separated the two germline ends. The treatment here: about 20 received Ad26.COV2.S at low or high dose, single or two shots; about 5 received placebo; per-sample allocation not given. Samples analyzed were those drawn on day 63 after the first vaccine or placebo injection. The chain links TRBV4-3 to TRBJ1-5, with D perhaps TRBD1 (5 bases). Material: peripheral blood, obtained in a trial of Ad26.COV2.S vaccine versus placebo. This clonotype originated in a person between 18 and 59 years old who received the Ad26.COV2.S COVID-19 vaccine or a placebo. The CDR3 nucleotides are TGCGCCAGCAGCCAAGAAGAAGGGGATCATCAGCCCCAGCATTTT. Translated: CASSQEEGDHQPQHF.